The TCR beta chain under discussion was sequenced for a study of cytomegalovirus exposure and HLA in healthy donors. Findings and limits, study-wide: Investigators reported under 200 TCR beta chains as tied to cytomegalovirus. The tendency of first-cohort TCR clusters to co-occur in the 100 to 150 validation repertoires was identified by a subsequent analysis.

With regard to this clone: Its matching antigen is unknown.

The germline gives CDR1 ENHRY, CDR2 SYGVKD. The CDR3 has 14 amino acids. The V segment lost 4 bases and the J segment 6 bases; nucleotides outside the gene matches: 3. Produced via immunoSEQ multiplex PCR; TCRdb's table is partial and in-frame only. The profile shows 200,000 or so clones, 87% of them singletons. The sequence derives from a woman between 18 and 30 years old in good health and CMV-seropositive. The V gene is TRBV10-3, the J gene TRBJ2-1; TRBD2 matches at 10 bases. The sample comprised PBMCs. The CDR3 DNA reads as TGTGCCATCAGTGTTAGCGGGAGGTTCAATGAGCAGTTCTTC. Translating it yields CAISVSGRFNEQFF.